These T cell receptor beta chains were read from a single sample in a study of regulatory T cells in long-lasting Graves disease. TCRdb fed the multiplex PCR reads into MiXCR, producing one record per CDR3 protein. The data show more than 350,000 distinct CDR3 sequences, around 14% seen once. This same sample was also part of a study on T cells in Graves' hyperthyroidism and ophthalmopathy.

The material was peripheral blood mononuclear cells (PBMCs), obtained at new diagnosis, from a patient treated with antithyroid drugs. These receptors all come from a woman aged 30 to 39 with Graves disease. Each CDR3 is given with its conserved first and last residue.

j_call v_call cdr3_aa
TRBJ2-5 TRBV11-3 CASSRIAGPETQYF
TRBJ2-1 TRBV24-1 CATRPRQRTNNEQFF
TRBJ2-7 TRBV20-1 CSARDQASGRTYEQYF
TRBJ1-6 TRBV2 CASREIDRGYNSPLHF
TRBJ2-3 TRBV28 CASTSGTSEPYSNTDTQYF
TRBJ2-3 TRBV30 CAWSATGGEDTQYF
TRBJ2-3 TRBV5-1 CASSSLSGRYHTQYF
TRBJ2-5 TRBV19 CASSWSQQETQYF
TRBJ2-1 TRBV18 CASSPPVGGSYNEQFF
TRBJ1-6 TRBV28 CASSLSGPSGFSPLHF
TRBJ2-7 TRBV20-1 CSARDHRGYEQYF